These 14 T cell receptor beta chains share one sample of origin, sequenced in a study of blood T cell repertoires in COVID-19. Sequencing was performed with immunoSEQ multiplex PCR; in TCRdb, only in-frame clones are kept and a portion is missing. The data show approximately 130,000 clones, with 70% to 80% seen just once and under 14% held by the top ten. Sequenced material: peripheral blood. The receptors originated from a human donor in a cohort sampled during active COVID-19.

The J gene is TRBJ1-5, the V gene TRBV19; tentatively, D is TRBD1 (6 bases). Trimming removed 5 bases at V and 7 bases at J, with 18 bases between. The CDR3 covers 15 residues. Germline loops: CDR1 LNHDA, CDR2 SQIVND (reference sequence). As DNA, the CDR3 is TGTGCCAGTAGTGCGAAAACCCGGACAGAACAGCCCCAGCATTTT. Encoded protein: CASSAKTRTEQPQHF.

This clone occurred a few times. Other DNA sequences in this sample translate to the same CDR3. J is TRBJ1-1 and V is TRBV6-5; D perhaps matches TRBD1 (5 bases). The germline V and J ends were trimmed by 2 bases and 8 bases, with 9 bases remaining between them. This CDR3 spans 12 amino acids. Germline V gene sequence: CDR1 MNHEY, CDR2 SVGAGI. CDR3 residues: CASSYGGTEAFF. The CDR3 DNA follows: TGTGCCAGCAGTTACGGGGGGACCGAAGCTTTCTTT.

The CDR3 nucleotides are TGTGCCAGCAGCTTAGGTTTAAGGGGGTGGGAGACCCAGTACTTC. Encoded protein: CASSLGLRGWETQYF. This chain uses TRBV11-3 with TRBJ2-5, with D tentatively TRBD1 (6 bases). CDR3 length equals 15 residues. The germline V gene encodes CDR1 SGHNT and CDR2 YENEEA. Trimming removed 1 base from V and 5 bases from J, with 14 bases in between. Full variable domain (rest looked up from reference TRBV11-3 and TRBJ2-5): EAGVVQSPRYKIIEKKQPVAFWCNPISGHNTLYWYLQNLGQGPELLIRYENEEAVDDSQLPKDRFSAERLKGVDSTLKIQPAELGDSAVYLCASSLGLRGWETQYFGPGTRLLVL.

The chain employs TRBV30 and TRBJ2-1; the D gene is possibly TRBD2 (6 bases). From germline, CDR1 is GTSNPN and CDR2 SVGIG (reference sequence). Trimming removed 8 bases from V and 7 bases from J, with 15 bases in between. CDR3 length: 12 amino acids. This CDR3 is CAAGSLRNEQFF. CDR3 DNA: TGTGCCGCGGGATCCCTCAGGAATGAGCAGTTCTTC.

The rearrangement uses TRBV19 and TRBJ1-5; D gene ambiguous. V was cut by 5 bases and J by 2 bases, with 16 bases left in between. Germline CDR1 reads LNHDA; CDR2 reads SQIVND (reference sequence). CDR3 length: 16 residues. CDR3 loop: CASSLGGAARNQPQHF. The CDR3 DNA follows: TGTGCCAGTAGTCTAGGTGGAGCGGCGCGCAATCAGCCCCAGCATTTT.

J is TRBJ1-4 and V is TRBV30, with 9 bases fitting TRBD1. CDR1 is GTSNPN, CDR2 SVGIG, per germline (reference sequence). This CDR3 comprises 14 residues. J lost 14 bases, V lost 0 bases, and 10 bases had no gene match. The CDR3: CAWSVQGTGRRLFF. CDR3 nucleotides: TGTGCCTGGAGTGTACAGGGGACAGGGAGACGGCTGTTTTTT.

The chain carries TRBV7-3 and TRBJ2-2; TRBD1 agrees at 7 bases. Germline V gene lookup returns CDR1 SGHTA and CDR2 FQGTGA. V lost 5 bases to trimming and J lost 1 base; unmatched junction nucleotides: 4. There are 15 residues in the CDR3. The CDR3 protein is CASSDRVGNTGELFF. The CDR3 coding sequence is TGTGCCAGCAGCGACAGGGTGGGGAACACCGGGGAGCTGTTTTTT.

The genes are TRBV6-5 and TRBJ2-2; D unresolved. The germline V and J ends were trimmed by 6 bases and 1 base, with 9 bases remaining between them. Germline V CDR1 and CDR2: MNHEY, SVGAGI. CDR3 length: 14 amino acids. CDR3 protein: CASRPTGNTGELFF. CDR3 nucleotide sequence: TGTGCCAGCAGGCCGACGGGGAACACCGGGGAGCTGTTTTTT.

The chain is built from TRBV5-4 and TRBJ1-1; tentative D call: TRBD1 (6 bases). The CDR3 totals 11 residues. Germline V gives CDR1 SGHNT, CDR2 YYREEE (reference sequence). V lost 7 bases and J 6 bases, leaving 10 bases between the germline ends. The CDR3 protein is CASFRGSEAFF. CDR3 DNA: TGTGCCAGCTTTAGGGGGTCTGAAGCTTTCTTT.

The chain employs TRBV5-6 and TRBJ1-6; D remains unclear. The CDR3 sequence is 16 residues long. Germline lookup yields CDR1 SGHDT and CDR2 YYEEEE. Trimming left V 0 bases short and J 0 bases short, with 7 bases between. CDR3 nucleotides: TGTGCCAGCAGCTTGGTCGGTTACTCCTATAATTCACCCCTCCACTTT. Protein: CASSLVGYSYNSPLHF.

The CDR3 DNA reads TGTGCCAGTAGTATAGATGGGGGGGCCTCTAGCACAGATACGCAGTATTTT. Its protein is CASSIDGGASSTDTQYF. The chain is built from TRBV19 and TRBJ2-3; perhaps TRBD2 as D (7 bases). The CDR3 loop spans 17 amino acids. The germline V gene encodes CDR1 LNHDA and CDR2 SQIVND (reference sequence). V gave up 0 bases and J gave up 0 bases, with 13 bases separating them. The full variable domain, in which reference TRBV19 and TRBJ2-3 provide the parts outside the CDR3, is DGGITQSPKYLFRKEGQNVTLSCEQNLNHDAMYWYRQDPGQGLRLIYYSQIVNDFQKGDIAEGYSVSREKKESFPLTVTSAQKNPTAFYLCASSIDGGASSTDTQYFGPGTRLTVL.

The genes are TRBV18 and TRBJ1-1; 7 positions agree with TRBD1. Germline V CDR1 and CDR2: KGHSH, LQKENI. The V and J ends lost 1 base and 2 bases, in that order; junction bases with no gene match: 7. The CDR3 is made up of 16 amino acids. The CDR3 reads CASSPQTGTVNTEAFF. The CDR3 DNA sequence: TGTGCCAGCTCACCACAAACGGGGACAGTCAACACTGAAGCTTTCTTT.

J is TRBJ2-4 and V is TRBV25-1, with no clear D. CDR3 length: 14 residues. Trimming pared 4 bases from V and 0 bases from J, leaving 7 bases between. Germline loops: CDR1 MGHDK, CDR2 SYGVNS. The CDR3 DNA is TGTGCCAGCAGTGGAAGCTTAGCCAAAAACATTCAGTACTTC. Amino acids: CASSGSLAKNIQYF.

The rearrangement uses TRBV6-4 and TRBJ1-4, with D perhaps matching TRBD1 (5 bases). The V end lost 1 base, the J end lost 7 bases, and 13 bases lay between the germline ends. The germline gives CDR1 MRHNA, CDR2 SNTAGT. The CDR3 has 15 residues. Here the CDR3 reads CASSDLGERGEKLFF. The CDR3 region has the DNA TGTGCCAGCAGTGACTTGGGGGAGCGGGGTGAAAAACTGTTTTTT.